This entry is about one TCR beta chain. This sample was taken from a study of blood T cell repertoires in COVID-19. Study at large: The cDNA or gDNA used as material had been derived from T cells, B-cell-depleted T cells, or PBMCs.

Produced via immunoSEQ multiplex PCR; TCRdb's table is partial and in-frame only. The sample holds 95,000 to 150,000 clones, around 70% seen once. V shed 4 bases and J 1 base; nucleotides not matched to a gene: 5. The CDR3 runs 15 residues. Germline V CDR1 and CDR2: SEHNR, FQNEAQ (reference sequence). The Seattle patients joined while their infection was active and were tracked longitudinally afterward. The V call is TRBV7-9, the J call TRBJ1-2; 8 bases are shared with TRBD1. The source material was peripheral blood. This receptor was obtained from a man older than 75 with COVID-19, enrolled during active disease. CDR3 DNA sequence: TGTGCCAGCAGCTCCGGGGACAGGAGTAACTATGGCTACACCTTC. Residues: CASSSGDRSNYGYTF.